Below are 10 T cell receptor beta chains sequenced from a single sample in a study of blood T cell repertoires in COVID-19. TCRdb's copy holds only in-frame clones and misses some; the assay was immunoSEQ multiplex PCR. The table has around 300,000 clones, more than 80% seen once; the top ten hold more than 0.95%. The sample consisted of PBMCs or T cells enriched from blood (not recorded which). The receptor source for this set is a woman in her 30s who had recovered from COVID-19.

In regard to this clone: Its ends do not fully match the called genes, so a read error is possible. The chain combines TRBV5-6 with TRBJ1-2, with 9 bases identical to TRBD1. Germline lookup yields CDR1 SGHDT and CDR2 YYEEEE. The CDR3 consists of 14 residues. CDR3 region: CASSLRDRVSRALF. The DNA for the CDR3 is TGTGCCAGCAGCTTGAGGGACAGGGTATCGAGGGCCCTCTTC.

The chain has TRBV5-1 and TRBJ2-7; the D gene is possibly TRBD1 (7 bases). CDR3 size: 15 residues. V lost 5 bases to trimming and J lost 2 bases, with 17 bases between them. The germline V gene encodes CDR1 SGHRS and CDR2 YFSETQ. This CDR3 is CASRAKQGRTYEQYF. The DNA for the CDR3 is TGCGCCAGCAGGGCAAAACAGGGGAGGACCTACGAGCAGTACTTC. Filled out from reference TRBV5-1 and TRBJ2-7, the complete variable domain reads KAGVTQTPRYLIKTRGQQVTLSCSPISGHRSVSWYQQTPGQGLQFLFEYFSETQRNKGNFPGRFSGRQFSNSRSEMNVSTLELGDSALYLCASRAKQGRTYEQYFGPGTRLTVT.

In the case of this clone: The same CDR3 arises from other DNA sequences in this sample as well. The CDR3 spells CASSEALGGNQPQHF. The CDR3 bases are TGTGCCAGCAGTGAAGCGCTGGGGGGGAATCAGCCCCAGCATTTT. The chain has TRBV6-1 and TRBJ1-5, with D tentatively TRBD1 (5 bases). Per germline, CDR1 MNHNS and CDR2 SASEGT. V was pared by 0 bases and J by 4 bases, with 10 bases between. This CDR3 has 15 amino acids.

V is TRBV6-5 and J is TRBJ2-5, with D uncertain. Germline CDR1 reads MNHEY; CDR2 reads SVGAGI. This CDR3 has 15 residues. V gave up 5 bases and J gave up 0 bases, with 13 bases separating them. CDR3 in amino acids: CASSHRDWYQETQYF. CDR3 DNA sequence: TGTGCCAGCAGTCATAGAGACTGGTACCAAGAGACCCAGTACTTC.

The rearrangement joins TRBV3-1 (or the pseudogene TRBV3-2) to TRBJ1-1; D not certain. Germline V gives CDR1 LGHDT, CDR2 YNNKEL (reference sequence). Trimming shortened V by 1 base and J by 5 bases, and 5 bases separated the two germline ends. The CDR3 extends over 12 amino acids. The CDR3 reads CASSQGLTEAFF. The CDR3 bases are TGTGCCAGCAGCCAAGGGCTTACTGAAGCTTTCTTT.

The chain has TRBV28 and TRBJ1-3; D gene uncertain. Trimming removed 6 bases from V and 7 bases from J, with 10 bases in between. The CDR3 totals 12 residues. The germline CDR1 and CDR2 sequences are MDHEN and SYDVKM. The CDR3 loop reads CASSTRQNTIYF. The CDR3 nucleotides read TGTGCCAGCAGCACCCGTCAGAACACCATATATTTT.

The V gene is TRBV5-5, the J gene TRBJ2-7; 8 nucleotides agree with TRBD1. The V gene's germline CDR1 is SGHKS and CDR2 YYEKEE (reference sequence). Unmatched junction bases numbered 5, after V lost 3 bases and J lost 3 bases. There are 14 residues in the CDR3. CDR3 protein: CASSYGQGFYEQYF. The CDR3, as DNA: TGTGCCAGCAGCTATGGACAGGGTTTCTACGAGCAGTACTTC.

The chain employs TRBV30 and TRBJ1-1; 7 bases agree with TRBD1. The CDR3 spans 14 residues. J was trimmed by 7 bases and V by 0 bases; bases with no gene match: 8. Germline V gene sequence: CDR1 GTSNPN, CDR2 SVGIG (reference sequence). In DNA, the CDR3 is TGTGCCTGGAGTGTAGGGGGCGCGAGGATTGAAGCTTTCTTT. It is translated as CAWSVGGARIEAFF. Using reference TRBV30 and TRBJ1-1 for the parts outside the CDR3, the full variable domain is SQTIHQWPATLVQPVGSPLSLECTVEGTSNPNLYWYRQAAGRGLQLLFYSVGIGQISSEVPQNLSASRPQDRQFILSSKKLLLSDSGFYLCAWSVGGARIEAFFGQGTRLTVV.

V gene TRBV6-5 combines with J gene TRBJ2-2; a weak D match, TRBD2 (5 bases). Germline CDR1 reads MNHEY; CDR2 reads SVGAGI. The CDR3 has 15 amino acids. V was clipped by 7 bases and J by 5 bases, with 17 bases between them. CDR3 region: CASKPRSGTTGELFF. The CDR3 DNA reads TGTGCCAGCAAGCCCCGAAGCGGAACTACCGGGGAGCTGTTTTTT.

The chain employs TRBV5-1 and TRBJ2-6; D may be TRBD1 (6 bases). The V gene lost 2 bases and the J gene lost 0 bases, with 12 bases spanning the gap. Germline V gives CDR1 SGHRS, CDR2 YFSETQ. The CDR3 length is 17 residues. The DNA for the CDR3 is TGCGCCAGCAGCTTAGACAGGACCAGCTCTGGGGCCAACGTCCTGACTTTC. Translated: CASSLDRTSSGANVLTF.